This T cell receptor beta chain is from a study of T cell responses to AZD1222 COVID-19 vaccine. Study-wide points: Unmutated regions of variants are reportedly targeted by nearly half of spike-specific TCRs. CD4 TCRs covered the whole spike, strongest at regions 160-218 and 743-854.

Per germline, CDR1 KGHSH and CDR2 LQKENI. Trimming took off 2 bases at V and 2 bases at J, with 14 bases between the two ends. This CDR3 is 16 amino acids long. Clones were sequenced by immunoSEQ multiplex PCR, and TCRdb holds only the in-frame ones, with some missing. The sample lists 90,000 to 120,000 clones, around nine tenths occurring once. With regard to this clone: The antigen is unknown.

The chain combines TRBV18 with TRBJ2-3, with D perhaps TRBD2 (5 bases). The specimen was peripheral blood, collected 28 days after the second dose of the MenACWY control vaccine. This receptor was identified in an adult who received the MenACWY meningococcal vaccine as a control. DNA for the CDR3: TGTGCCAGCTCACCAGTAGGAGGTGCATCCACAGATACGCAGTATTTT. Residues: CASSPVGGASTDTQYF.